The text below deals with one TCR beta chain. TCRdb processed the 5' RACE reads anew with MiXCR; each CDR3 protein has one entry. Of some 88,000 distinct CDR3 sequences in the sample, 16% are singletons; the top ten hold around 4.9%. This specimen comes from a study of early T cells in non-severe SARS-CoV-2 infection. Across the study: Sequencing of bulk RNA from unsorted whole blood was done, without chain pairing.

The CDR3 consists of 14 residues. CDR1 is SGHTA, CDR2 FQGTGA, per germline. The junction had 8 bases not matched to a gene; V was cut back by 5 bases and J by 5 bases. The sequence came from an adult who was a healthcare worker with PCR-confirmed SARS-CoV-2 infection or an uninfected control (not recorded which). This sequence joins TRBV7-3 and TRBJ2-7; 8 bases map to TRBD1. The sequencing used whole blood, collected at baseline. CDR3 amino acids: CASSAQGESHEQYF. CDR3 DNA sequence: TGTGCCAGCAGCGCACAGGGGGAAAGCCACGAGCAGTACTTC.